This entry describes one TCR beta chain. Its antigen remains unknown. Oncomine TCR Beta short-read sequencing was applied to DNA from cultured CD4+ T cells. A single record per CDR3 protein comes from TCRdb applying MiXCR to the PCR reads. This sample has approximately 10,000 distinct CDR3 sequences, with roughly 64% found just once. Germline assignment: CDR1 DFQATT and CDR2 SNEGSKA (reference sequence). The V gene end was trimmed by 0 bases and the J gene end by 3 bases; junction bases not matched to a gene: 11. There are 16 residues in the CDR3. These data belong to a study of vaccination and CD4 T cells after COVID-19. Looking at the study overall: The stimulus for the cells was overlapping spike peptides derived from SARS-CoV-2, HCoV-NL63, HCoV-OC43 and HCoV-229E.

Specified treatment: roughly 10-day PBMC culture with coronavirus spike peptide pools or control peptides (ViraFEST assay). A half-volume replacement of the medium with fresh IL-2 medium was performed on days 3 and 7. Specimen: CD4+ T cells from blood, cultured in vitro. The chain is built from TRBV20-1 and TRBJ2-7; 7 nucleotides match TRBD2. This TCR derives from a human donor who had recovered from COVID-19. The CDR3 reads CSARDLRASGDYEQYF. The DNA of the CDR3 is TGCAGTGCTAGAGATCTTAGGGCTAGCGGAGACTACGAGCAGTACTTC.